This T cell receptor (beta chain) came from a study of shared clonotypes between healthy human individuals. Study conclusions and caveats: The represented genetic and exposure-history diversity was limited by the small number of donors.

Original methodology: Sequence data from immunoSEQ were junction-only and lacked quality scores; consequently, filtering differed. Here immunoSEQ multiplex PCR was the method, and the copy in TCRdb shows in-frame clones only, minus some. V and J calls and clone size come straight from that table; D and trimming were deduced from the DNA. Altogether some 1,100,000 clones are present, around 78% being singletons, with the ten largest covering 0.4% to 0.55%. Concerning this clone itself: Its target is unknown.

Trimming removed 0 bases from V and 9 bases from J; junction bases left unmatched: 20. This CDR3 spans 21 amino acids. This clonotype originated in a man between 18 and 35 years old in good health. Some clones in this sample may be carry-over from other donors' samples. J is TRBJ2-6 and V is TRBV23-1, with 10 bases matching TRBD1. TRBV23-1 belongs to the ORF category, with a function that is uncertain. What was sequenced was memory CD4+ T cells from PBMCs. Subset defined: CD45RA-negative fraction. The chain's CDR3 is CASSQSRRQGAPNESLNVLTF. The CDR3 coding sequence is TGCGCCAGCAGTCAATCTAGGAGACAGGGGGCGCCTAATGAGTCACTCAACGTCCTGACTTTC.